The 9 T cell receptor beta chains below were found in one sample sequenced in a study of T cell responses to AZD1222 COVID-19 vaccine. TCRdb's copy holds only in-frame clones and misses some; the assay was immunoSEQ multiplex PCR. Of roughly 100,000 clones listed, approximately 91% are singletons. Specimen: peripheral blood, collected on day 0 of AZD1222 vaccination. The receptors stem from an adult in good health.

The genes are TRBV18 and TRBJ1-1, with 7 positions matching TRBD1. Germline V CDR1 and CDR2: KGHSH, LQKENI. The CDR3 contains 15 residues. With 0 bases clipped from V and 5 bases from J, the junction kept 6 bases outside the gene matches. CDR3 region: CASSPPSTGWTEAFF. CDR3 sequence (DNA): TGTGCCAGCTCACCACCTTCGACAGGGTGGACTGAAGCTTTCTTT.

The rearrangement joins TRBV7-3 to TRBJ2-2; TRBD1 agrees at 8 bases. The J segment lost 7 bases and the V segment lost 4 bases, leaving 8 bases of the junction unmatched. Looked up from germline, CDR1 is SGHTA and CDR2 is FQGTGA. The length of the CDR3 is 15 residues. The CDR3 here is CASSSRTGSGGELFF. CDR3 DNA sequence: TGTGCCAGCAGCTCTCGGACAGGGAGCGGCGGGGAGCTGTTTTTT. The full variable domain, with the rest looked up from reference TRBV7-3 and TRBJ2-2, is GAGVSQTPSNKVTEKGKYVELRCDPISGHTALYWYRQSLGQGPEFLIYFQGTGAADDSGLPNDRFFAVRPEGSVSTLKIQRTERGDSAVYLCASSSRTGSGGELFFGEGSRLTVL.

The J gene is TRBJ2-7, the V gene TRBV5-4; 9 positions match TRBD1. CDR1 SGHNT and CDR2 YYREEE come from the germline V gene (reference sequence). This CDR3 is built from 14 residues. V lost 0 bases to trimming and J lost 2 bases; unmatched junction nucleotides: 0. The CDR3, as DNA: TGTGCCAGCAGCTTGGGGACAGGGGCCTACGAGCAGTACTTC. This translates into CASSLGTGAYEQYF.

The chain couples TRBV14 to TRBJ2-5; D call uncertain. V lost 11 bases, J lost 2 bases, and 12 bases lay in between. The V gene's germline CDR1 is SGHDN and CDR2 FVKESK. There are 12 residues in the CDR3. This chain's CDR3 is CASSLGQETQYF. CDR3 nucleotides: TGTGCCTCCTCTTTAGGGCAAGAGACCCAGTACTTC. The full variable domain, with the rest looked up from reference TRBV14 and TRBJ2-5, is EAGVTQFPSHSVIEKGQTVTLRCDPISGHDNLYWYRRVMGKEIKFLLHFVKESKQDESGMPNNRFLAERTGGTYSTLKVQPAELEDSGVYFCASSLGQETQYFGPGTRLLVL.

The chain has TRBV2 and TRBJ1-2, with D possibly being TRBD1 (5 bases). Trimming took off 4 bases at V and 3 bases at J, with 18 bases between the two ends. Per germline, CDR1 SNHLY and CDR2 FYNNEI. The CDR3 is 16 amino acids. CDR3 bases: TGTGCCAGCAGTGTTTCAGGGTTCGCAATTGACTATGGCTACACCTTC. This sequence encodes CASSVSGFAIDYGYTF.

This clone was recorded a few times. The V call is TRBV6-5, the J call TRBJ1-2; possibly TRBD1 for D (6 bases). Germline assignment: CDR1 MNHEY and CDR2 SVGAGI. Trimming removed 2 bases at V and 2 bases at J, with 9 bases between. The CDR3 spans 14 residues. The CDR3 protein is CASSYPTGNYGYTF. The DNA for the CDR3 is TGTGCCAGCAGTTACCCGACAGGAAACTATGGCTACACCTTC.

The V and J genes are TRBV13 and TRBJ2-1; D may be TRBD1 (6 bases). V lost 4 bases to trimming and J lost 4 bases, with 17 bases between them. Germline lookup yields CDR1 PRHDT and CDR2 FYEKMQ (reference sequence). The CDR3 is 16 amino acids. The CDR3 DNA is TGTGCCAGCAGCTCTCTAGTGGGGGCGAAGTACAATGAGCAGTTCTTC. Translation gives CASSSLVGAKYNEQFF.

The gene calls are TRBV7-2 and TRBJ1-1; D is undetermined. The V gene lost 2 bases and the J gene lost 0 bases, with 10 bases spanning the gap. Germline CDR1 reads SGHTA; CDR2 reads FQGNSA. This CDR3 spans 15 amino acids. The CDR3 DNA is TGTGCCAGCAGCTTAAGGAACGTATTGAACACTGAAGCTTTCTTT. Translating gives CASSLRNVLNTEAFF.

The chain combines TRBV30 with TRBJ1-6; no reliable D call. CDR3 size: 15 residues. Germline V gene data show CDR1 as GTSNPN and CDR2 as SVGIG (reference sequence). Trimming stripped 4 bases from V and 6 bases from J, with 16 bases between. Here the CDR3 DNA reads TGTGCCTGGACCCTCGGACCCTCGCCTAATTCACCCCTCCACTTT. Protein product: CAWTLGPSPNSPLHF.